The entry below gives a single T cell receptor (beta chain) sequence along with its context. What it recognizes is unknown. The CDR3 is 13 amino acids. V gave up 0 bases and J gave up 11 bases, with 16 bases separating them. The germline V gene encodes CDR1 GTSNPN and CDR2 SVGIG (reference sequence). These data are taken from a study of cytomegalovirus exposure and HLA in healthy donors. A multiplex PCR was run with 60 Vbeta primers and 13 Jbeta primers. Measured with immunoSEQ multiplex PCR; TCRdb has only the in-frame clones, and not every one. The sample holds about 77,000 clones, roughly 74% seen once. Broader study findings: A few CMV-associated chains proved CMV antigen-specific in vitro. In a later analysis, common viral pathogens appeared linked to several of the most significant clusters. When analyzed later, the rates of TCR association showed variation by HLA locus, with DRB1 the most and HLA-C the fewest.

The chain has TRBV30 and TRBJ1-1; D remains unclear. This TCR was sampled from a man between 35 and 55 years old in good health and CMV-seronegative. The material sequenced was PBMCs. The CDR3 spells CAWSVREDTGAFF. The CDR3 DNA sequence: TGTGCCTGGAGTGTACGGGAGGATACTGGGGCTTTCTTT. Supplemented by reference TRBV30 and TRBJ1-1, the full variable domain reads SQTIHQWPATLVQPVGSPLSLECTVEGTSNPNLYWYRQAAGRGLQLLFYSVGIGQISSEVPQNLSASRPQDRQFILSSKKLLLSDSGFYLCAWSVREDTGAFFGQGTRLTVV.